The table lists the clone carrying this TCR beta chain with a few counts. What it binds is not known. TCRdb redid the calling of the reads with MiXCR, one entry per CDR3 protein. The table has under 250,000 distinct CDR3 sequences, about 7% seen once. V was clipped by 4 bases and J by 1 base, with 13 bases between them. The CDR3 sequence is 14 residues long. In germline, CDR1 is SQVTM, CDR2 ANQGSEA. The entry originates in a study of T cell repertoires in cytomegalovirus infection. Findings and caveats of the study: Carriers of CMV and the relevant HLA type were discriminated by public TCR beta frequency.

The clonotype originates from a human donor in good health (CMV status not recorded). Some clones in this sample may be carry-over from other donors' samples. The chain joins TRBV29-1 to TRBJ1-1; D is uncertain. Sequences were obtained from PBMCs. The DNA for the CDR3 is TGCAGCGTTGGTAACGTACTGACGAACACTGAAGCTTTCTTT. Translated, it gives CSVGNVLTNTEAFF.